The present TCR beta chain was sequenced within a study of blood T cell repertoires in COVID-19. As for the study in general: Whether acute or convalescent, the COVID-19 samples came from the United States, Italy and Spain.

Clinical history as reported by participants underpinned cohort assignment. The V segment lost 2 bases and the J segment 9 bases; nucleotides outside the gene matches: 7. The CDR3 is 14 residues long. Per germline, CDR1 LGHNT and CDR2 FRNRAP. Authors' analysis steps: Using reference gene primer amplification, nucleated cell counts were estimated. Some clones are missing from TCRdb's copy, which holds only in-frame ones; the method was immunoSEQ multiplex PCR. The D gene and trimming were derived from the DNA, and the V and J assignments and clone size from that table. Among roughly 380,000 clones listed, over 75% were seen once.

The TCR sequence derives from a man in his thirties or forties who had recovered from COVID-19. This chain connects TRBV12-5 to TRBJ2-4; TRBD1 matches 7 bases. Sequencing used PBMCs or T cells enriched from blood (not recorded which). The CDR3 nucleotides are TGTGCTAGTGGTTTGCCGACAGGGATGGGCATTCAGTACTTC. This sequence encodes CASGLPTGMGIQYF.